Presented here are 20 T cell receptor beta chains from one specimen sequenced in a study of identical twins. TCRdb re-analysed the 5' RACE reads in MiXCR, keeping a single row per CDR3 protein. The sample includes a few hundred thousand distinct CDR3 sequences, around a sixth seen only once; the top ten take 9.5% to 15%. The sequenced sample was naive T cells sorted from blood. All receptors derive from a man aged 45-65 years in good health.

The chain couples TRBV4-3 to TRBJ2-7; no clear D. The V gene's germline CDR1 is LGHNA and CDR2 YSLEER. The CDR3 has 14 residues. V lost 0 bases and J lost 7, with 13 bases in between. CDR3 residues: CASSQDPYLGEQYF. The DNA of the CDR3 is TGCGCCAGCAGCCAAGATCCGTATTTGGGAGAGCAGTACTTC.

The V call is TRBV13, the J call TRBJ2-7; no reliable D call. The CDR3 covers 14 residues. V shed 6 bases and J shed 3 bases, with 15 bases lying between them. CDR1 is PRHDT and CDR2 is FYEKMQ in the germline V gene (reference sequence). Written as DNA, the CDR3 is TGTGCCAGCAGTCCTGGGCCAGAACACTACGAGCAGTACTTC. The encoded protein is CASSPGPEHYEQYF. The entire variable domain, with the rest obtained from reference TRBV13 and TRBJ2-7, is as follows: AAGVIQSPRHLIKEKRETATLKCYPIPRHDTVYWYQQGPGQDPQFLISFYEKMQSDKGSIPDRFSAQQFSDYHSELNMSSLELGDSALYFCASSPGPEHYEQYFGPGTRLTVT.

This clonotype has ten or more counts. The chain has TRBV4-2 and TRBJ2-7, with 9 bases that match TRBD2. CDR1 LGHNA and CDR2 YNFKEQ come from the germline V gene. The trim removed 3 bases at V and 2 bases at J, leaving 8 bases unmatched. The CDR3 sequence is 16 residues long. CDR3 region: CASSHLPTSGTYEQYF. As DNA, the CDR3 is TGTGCCAGCAGCCATCTGCCGACTAGCGGAACCTACGAGCAGTACTTC.

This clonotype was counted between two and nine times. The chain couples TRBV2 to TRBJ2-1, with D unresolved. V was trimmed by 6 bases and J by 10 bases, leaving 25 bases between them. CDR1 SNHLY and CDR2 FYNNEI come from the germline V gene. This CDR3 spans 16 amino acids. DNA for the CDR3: TGTGCCAGCAGACAAAGGATAGTCGTCCGAGGCGGAGAGCAGTTCTTC. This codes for CASRQRIVVRGGEQFF.

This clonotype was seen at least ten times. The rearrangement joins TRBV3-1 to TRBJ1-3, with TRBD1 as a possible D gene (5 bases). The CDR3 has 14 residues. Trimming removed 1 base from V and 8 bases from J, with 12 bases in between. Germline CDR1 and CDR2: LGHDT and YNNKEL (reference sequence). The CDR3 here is CASSQVGLRDTIYF. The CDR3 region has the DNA TGTGCCAGCAGCCAAGTGGGACTGAGGGACACCATATATTTT.

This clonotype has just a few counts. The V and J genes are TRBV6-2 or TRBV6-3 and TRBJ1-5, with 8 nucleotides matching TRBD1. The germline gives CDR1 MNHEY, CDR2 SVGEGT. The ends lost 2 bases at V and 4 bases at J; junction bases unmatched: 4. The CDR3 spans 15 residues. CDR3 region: CASSYGQGRNQPQHF. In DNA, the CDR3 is TGTGCCAGCAGTTACGGACAGGGTAGAAATCAGCCCCAGCATTTT.

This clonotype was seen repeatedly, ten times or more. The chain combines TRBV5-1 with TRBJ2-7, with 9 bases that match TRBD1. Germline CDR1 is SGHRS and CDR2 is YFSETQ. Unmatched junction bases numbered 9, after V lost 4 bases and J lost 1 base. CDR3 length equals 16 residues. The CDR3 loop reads CASSPPRQGVSYEQYF. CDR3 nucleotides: TGCGCCAGCAGCCCCCCGCGACAGGGGGTATCCTACGAGCAGTACTTC.

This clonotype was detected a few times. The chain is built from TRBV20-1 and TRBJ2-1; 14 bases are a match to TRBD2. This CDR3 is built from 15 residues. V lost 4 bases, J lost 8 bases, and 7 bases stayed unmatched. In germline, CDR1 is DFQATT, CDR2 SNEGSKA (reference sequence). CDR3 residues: CSATQTSGGADEQFF. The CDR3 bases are TGCAGTGCTACTCAGACTAGCGGGGGGGCGGATGAGCAGTTCTTC.

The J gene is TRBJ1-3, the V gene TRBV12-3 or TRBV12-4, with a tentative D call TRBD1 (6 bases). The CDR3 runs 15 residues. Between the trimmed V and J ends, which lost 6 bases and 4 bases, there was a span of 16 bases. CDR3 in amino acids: CASSFWTVEGNTIYF. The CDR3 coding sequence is TGTGCCAGCAGCTTTTGGACAGTCGAAGGAAACACCATATATTTT.

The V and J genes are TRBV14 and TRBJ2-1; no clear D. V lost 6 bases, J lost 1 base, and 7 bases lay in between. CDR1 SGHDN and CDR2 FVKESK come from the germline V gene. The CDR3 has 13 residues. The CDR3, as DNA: TGTGCCAGCAGTCGGTTTTCCTACAATGAGCAGTTCTTC. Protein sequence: CASSRFSYNEQFF.

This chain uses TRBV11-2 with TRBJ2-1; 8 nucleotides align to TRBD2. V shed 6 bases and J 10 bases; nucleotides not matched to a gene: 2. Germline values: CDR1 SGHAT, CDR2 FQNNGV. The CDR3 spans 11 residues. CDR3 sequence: CASRRLAEQFF. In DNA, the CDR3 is TGTGCCAGCAGAAGACTAGCGGAGCAGTTCTTC. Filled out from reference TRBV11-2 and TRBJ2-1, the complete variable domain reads EAGVAQSPRYKIIEKRQSVAFWCNPISGHATLYWYQQILGQGPKLLIQFQNNGVVDDSQLPKDRFSAERLKGVDSTLKIQPAKLEDSAVYLCASRRLAEQFFGPGTRLTVL.

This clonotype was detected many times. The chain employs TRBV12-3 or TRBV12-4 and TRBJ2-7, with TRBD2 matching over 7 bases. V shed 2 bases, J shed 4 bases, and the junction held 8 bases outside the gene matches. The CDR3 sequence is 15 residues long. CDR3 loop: CASSLFGLAEYEQYF. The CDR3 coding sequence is TGTGCCAGCAGTTTATTTGGTCTAGCGGAATACGAGCAGTACTTC.

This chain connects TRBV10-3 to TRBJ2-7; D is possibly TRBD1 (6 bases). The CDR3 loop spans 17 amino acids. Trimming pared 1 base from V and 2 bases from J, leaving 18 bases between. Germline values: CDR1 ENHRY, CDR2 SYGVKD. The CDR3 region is CAISEFSLRDNTYEQYF. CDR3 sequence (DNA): TGTGCCATCAGTGAGTTTTCACTCAGGGACAATACCTACGAGCAGTACTTC.

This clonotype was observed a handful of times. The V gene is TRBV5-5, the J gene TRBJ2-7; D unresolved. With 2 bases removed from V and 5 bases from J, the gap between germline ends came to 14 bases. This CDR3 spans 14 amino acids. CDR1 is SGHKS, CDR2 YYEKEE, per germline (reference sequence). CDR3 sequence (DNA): TGTGCCAGCAGCTTCAACTATCCGGGCCACGAGCAGTACTTC. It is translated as CASSFNYPGHEQYF. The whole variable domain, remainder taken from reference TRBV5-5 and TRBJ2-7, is DAGVTQSPTHLIKTRGQQVTLRCSPISGHKSVSWYQQVLGQGPQFIFQYYEKEERGRGNFPDRFSARQFPNYSSELNVNALLLGDSALYLCASSFNYPGHEQYFGPGTRLTVT.

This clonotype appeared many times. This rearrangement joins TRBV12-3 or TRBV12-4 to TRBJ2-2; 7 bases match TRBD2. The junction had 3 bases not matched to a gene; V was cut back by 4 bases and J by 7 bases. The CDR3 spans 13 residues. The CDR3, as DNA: TGTGCCAGCAGTTCTCTAGCGGTCGGGGAGCTGTTTTTT. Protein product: CASSSLAVGELFF.

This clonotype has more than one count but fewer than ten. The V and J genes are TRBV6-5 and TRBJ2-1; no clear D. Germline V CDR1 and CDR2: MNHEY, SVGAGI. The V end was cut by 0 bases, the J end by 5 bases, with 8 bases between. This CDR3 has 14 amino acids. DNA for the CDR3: TGTGCCAGCAGTTACTCGAATTTGGACAATGAGCAGTTCTTC. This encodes CASSYSNLDNEQFF.

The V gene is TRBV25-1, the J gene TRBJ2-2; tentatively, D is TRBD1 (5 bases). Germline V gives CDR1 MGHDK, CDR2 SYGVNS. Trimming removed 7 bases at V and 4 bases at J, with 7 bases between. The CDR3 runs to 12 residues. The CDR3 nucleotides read TGTGCCAGCAACCAGGGCACCGGGGAGCTGTTTTTT. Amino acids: CASNQGTGELFF. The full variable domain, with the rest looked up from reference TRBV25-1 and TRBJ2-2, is EADIYQTPRYLVIGTGKKITLECSQTMGHDKMYWYQQDPGMELHLIHYSYGVNSTEKGDLSSESTVSRIRTEHFPLTLESARPSHTSQYLCASNQGTGELFFGEGSRLTVL.

The CDR3 DNA reads as TGTGCCAGCAGCTCCGGACAAGGGAATTACAATGAGCAGTTCTTC. As protein: CASSSGQGNYNEQFF. V gene TRBV13 combines with J gene TRBJ2-1, with D possibly matching TRBD1 (5 bases). CDR1 and CDR2 from the germline V gene are PRHDT and FYEKMQ (reference sequence). Trimming stripped 4 bases from V and 4 bases from J, with 14 bases between. This CDR3 comprises 15 residues.

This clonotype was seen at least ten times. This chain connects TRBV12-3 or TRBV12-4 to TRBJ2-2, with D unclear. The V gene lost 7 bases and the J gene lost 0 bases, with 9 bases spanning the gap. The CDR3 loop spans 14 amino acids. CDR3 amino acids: CASTTLSNTGELFF. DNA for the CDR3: TGTGCCAGCACGACCTTATCGAACACCGGGGAGCTGTTTTTT.

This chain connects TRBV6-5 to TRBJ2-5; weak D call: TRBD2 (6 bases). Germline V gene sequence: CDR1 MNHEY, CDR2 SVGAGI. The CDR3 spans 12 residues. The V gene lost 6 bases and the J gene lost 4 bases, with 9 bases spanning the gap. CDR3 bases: TGTGCCAGCAGGGAGGGTGGAGAGACCCAGTACTTC. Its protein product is CASREGGETQYF.